This is a list of T cell receptor beta chains from one sample in a study of identical twins. TCRdb independently ran MiXCR on the 5' RACE reads; one entry per CDR3 protein. Of approximately 890,000 distinct CDR3 sequences listed, approximately 13% were seen once; the top ten hold about 1.5%. Another study also made use of these data, one on yellow fever vaccine responses in identical twins.

The specimen was PBMCs. These receptors were collected from a woman aged 18 to 35 in good health. The CDR3 runs from the conserved cysteine through the conserved F or W. Fields, in order: clone size, V gene, CDR3 length, D gene, J gene, CDR3 DNA, CDR3 protein. The D gene is left open where the match is weak. Part of the rows lack a size; the others show once, few, many or a class for expanded clones.

clone_size: .
v_call: TRBV6-2/TRBV6-3
cdr3_length: 14
d_call: .
j_call: TRBJ2-5
cdr3_nt: TGTGCCAGCAGCCATAACAGGGCCCAAGAGACCCAGTACTTC
cdr3_aa: CASSHNRAQETQYF

clone_size: .
v_call: TRBV2
cdr3_length: 14
d_call: TRBD2
j_call: TRBJ2-7
cdr3_nt: TGTGCCAGCAATGGGCTAGCGGGACTGGACGAGCAGTACTTC
cdr3_aa: CASNGLAGLDEQYF

clone_size: .
v_call: TRBV28
cdr3_length: 18
d_call: TRBD2
j_call: TRBJ2-2
cdr3_nt: TGTGCCAGCACTACCCCCATGGGCGGGAGCCCGAACACCGGGGAGCTGTTTTTT
cdr3_aa: CASTTPMGGSPNTGELFF

clone_size: .
v_call: TRBV7-9
cdr3_length: 15
d_call: TRBD2
j_call: TRBJ2-5
cdr3_nt: TGTGCCAGCAGCTTAGGAAGCGGGAACCAAGAGACCCAGTACTTC
cdr3_aa: CASSLGSGNQETQYF

clone_size: few
v_call: TRBV20-1
cdr3_length: 16
d_call: TRBD2
j_call: TRBJ2-3
cdr3_nt: TGCAGTGCCAAAAAGCGACTAGCGGGGGGGAGGGATACGCAGTATTTT
cdr3_aa: CSAKKRLAGGRDTQYF

clone_size: many
v_call: TRBV20-1
cdr3_length: 14
d_call: .
j_call: TRBJ2-5
cdr3_nt: TGCAGTGCTGTCGATAAGGGGGGTCGTGAGACCCAGTACTTC
cdr3_aa: CSAVDKGGRETQYF

clone_size: .
v_call: TRBV12-3/TRBV12-4
cdr3_length: 14
d_call: TRBD1
j_call: TRBJ2-1
cdr3_nt: TGTGCCAGCCACTCAGGGGGCCCCTACAATGAGCAGTTCTTC
cdr3_aa: CASHSGGPYNEQFF

clone_size: .
v_call: TRBV20-1
cdr3_length: 13
d_call: .
j_call: TRBJ2-7
cdr3_nt: TGCAGTGCTAGGCACCCTGGGGGGTACGAGCAGTACTTC
cdr3_aa: CSARHPGGYEQYF

clone_size: many
v_call: TRBV12-3/TRBV12-4
cdr3_length: 14
d_call: .
j_call: TRBJ1-5
cdr3_nt: TGTGCCAGCAGTTGGTCCCTTAGCCTGCAGCCCCAGCATTTT
cdr3_aa: CASSWSLSLQPQHF

clone_size: few
v_call: TRBV2
cdr3_length: 13
d_call: .
j_call: TRBJ2-3
cdr3_nt: TGTGCCAGGTCGTGGGAGGCCACAGATACGCAGTATTTT
cdr3_aa: CARSWEATDTQYF

clone_size: few
v_call: TRBV20-1
cdr3_length: 15
d_call: TRBD2
j_call: TRBJ2-1
cdr3_nt: TGCAGTGCAAACCTAGCGGGAGCCCCTTACAATGAGCAGTTCTTC
cdr3_aa: CSANLAGAPYNEQFF

clone_size: many
v_call: TRBV20-1
cdr3_length: 13
d_call: .
j_call: TRBJ1-1
cdr3_nt: TGCAGTGCTAGAGATCCCGTGAACACTGAAGCTTTCTTT
cdr3_aa: CSARDPVNTEAFF

clone_size: .
v_call: TRBV27
cdr3_length: 14
d_call: .
j_call: TRBJ1-2
cdr3_nt: TGTGCCAGCAGTTTTAGGCGGACAGAGGATGGCTACACCTTC
cdr3_aa: CASSFRRTEDGYTF

clone_size: few
v_call: TRBV5-5
cdr3_length: 16
d_call: TRBD1
j_call: TRBJ1-6
cdr3_nt: TGTGCCAGCAGCTTGGCCCAGGGGGCAGGGTATTCACCCCTCCACTTT
cdr3_aa: CASSLAQGAGYSPLHF

clone_size: few
v_call: TRBV10-3
cdr3_length: 14
d_call: .
j_call: TRBJ2-7
cdr3_nt: TGTGCCATCAGTGAGTCTGTTAGATCCGACGAGCAGTACTTC
cdr3_aa: CAISESVRSDEQYF

clone_size: few
v_call: TRBV20-1
cdr3_length: 12
d_call: TRBD2
j_call: TRBJ2-2
cdr3_nt: TGCAGTTCTAGCGGGTCATCCGGGGAGCTGTTTTTT
cdr3_aa: CSSSGSSGELFF

clone_size: few
v_call: TRBV10-3
cdr3_length: 11
d_call: .
j_call: TRBJ2-5
cdr3_nt: TGTGCCACACAGGGCCAAGAGACCCAGTACTTC
cdr3_aa: CATQGQETQYF

clone_size: few
v_call: TRBV12-3/TRBV12-4
cdr3_length: 15
d_call: .
j_call: TRBJ2-3
cdr3_nt: TGTGCCAGCAGTTTCCAGGGCTTTAGCACAGATACGCAGTATTTT
cdr3_aa: CASSFQGFSTDTQYF

clone_size: .
v_call: TRBV10-3
cdr3_length: 11
d_call: TRBD1
j_call: TRBJ2-5
cdr3_nt: TGTGCCATCGGGACAGTGGGCACCCAGTACTTC
cdr3_aa: CAIGTVGTQYF

clone_size: few
v_call: TRBV2
cdr3_length: 13
d_call: .
j_call: TRBJ1-5
cdr3_nt: TGTGCCAGCAGATACCATGAGGATCAGCCCCAGCATTTT
cdr3_aa: CASRYHEDQPQHF

clone_size: .
v_call: TRBV20-1
cdr3_length: 15
d_call: .
j_call: TRBJ1-2
cdr3_nt: TGCAGTGCTAGAGAGTCACAGCTTGCTAACTATGGCTACACCTTC
cdr3_aa: CSARESQLANYGYTF

clone_size: many
v_call: TRBV7-6
cdr3_length: 18
d_call: .
j_call: TRBJ1-5
cdr3_nt: TGTGCCAGCAGCTTAACGGGCGTCATAGGGGATAGCAATCAGCCCCAGCATTTT
cdr3_aa: CASSLTGVIGDSNQPQHF

clone_size: .
v_call: TRBV4-1
cdr3_length: 14
d_call: TRBD1
j_call: TRBJ2-1
cdr3_nt: TGCGCCAGCAGCCAAGAAATAGGGGGCTCTGAGCAGTTCTTC
cdr3_aa: CASSQEIGGSEQFF

clone_size: few
v_call: TRBV7-2
cdr3_length: 19
d_call: TRBD1
j_call: TRBJ1-3
cdr3_nt: TGTGCCAGCAGCTTAGCGACCCCCCCAGGGGGGCTAGCTGGAAACACCATATATTTT
cdr3_aa: CASSLATPPGGLAGNTIYF

clone_size: .
v_call: TRBV27
cdr3_length: 15
d_call: .
j_call: TRBJ2-2
cdr3_nt: TGTGCCAGCAGTTTATCTTGGCAGGCCACCGGGGAGCTGTTTTTT
cdr3_aa: CASSLSWQATGELFF

clone_size: .
v_call: TRBV5-1
cdr3_length: 18
d_call: .
j_call: TRBJ2-5
cdr3_nt: TGCGCCAGCAGCCGGAGTGGCGGGATTATCCACAACGGAGAGACCCAGTACTTC
cdr3_aa: CASSRSGGIIHNGETQYF

clone_size: .
v_call: TRBV5-1
cdr3_length: 16
d_call: TRBD2
j_call: TRBJ2-3
cdr3_nt: TGCGCCAGCAGCTTGAGGGCTAGCGGGGGGTCAGATACGCAGTATTTT
cdr3_aa: CASSLRASGGSDTQYF

clone_size: .
v_call: TRBV28
cdr3_length: 13
d_call: .
j_call: TRBJ2-1
cdr3_nt: TGTGCCAGCAGTTTTACAGAAAACAATGAGCAGTTCTTC
cdr3_aa: CASSFTENNEQFF

clone_size: many
v_call: TRBV6-5
cdr3_length: 14
d_call: .
j_call: TRBJ2-1
cdr3_nt: TGTGCCAGCAGTCCCCGAGTAGGTCTCAATGAGCAGTTCTTC
cdr3_aa: CASSPRVGLNEQFF

clone_size: .
v_call: TRBV5-1
cdr3_length: 17
d_call: .
j_call: TRBJ1-1
cdr3_nt: TGCGCCAGCAGCTCGAATAGACAGGTGAAATCGAACACTGAAGCTATCTTT
cdr3_aa: CASSSNRQVKSNTEAIF

clone_size: .
v_call: TRBV20-1
cdr3_length: 15
d_call: .
j_call: TRBJ2-1
cdr3_nt: TGCAGTGCCGATACTGGGACCTCGGGCCGCGATGAGCAGTTCTTC
cdr3_aa: CSADTGTSGRDEQFF

clone_size: many
v_call: TRBV2
cdr3_length: 11
d_call: .
j_call: TRBJ1-6
cdr3_nt: TGTGCCAGCAGCCATAATTCACCCCTCCACTTT
cdr3_aa: CASSHNSPLHF

clone_size: few
v_call: TRBV2
cdr3_length: 16
d_call: TRBD2
j_call: TRBJ2-5
cdr3_nt: TGTGCCAGCCGGCCACCACTAGCGGGCAACCAAGAGACCCAGTACTTC
cdr3_aa: CASRPPLAGNQETQYF

clone_size: few
v_call: TRBV2
cdr3_length: 14
d_call: .
j_call: TRBJ1-5
cdr3_nt: TGTGCCAGCAGTGAATCGTGGAGCAATCAGCCCCAGCATTTT
cdr3_aa: CASSESWSNQPQHF

clone_size: .
v_call: TRBV5-1
cdr3_length: 17
d_call: TRBD2
j_call: TRBJ2-1
cdr3_nt: TGCGCCAGCAGCCCCTGGACTAGCGGGGATCCCTACAATGAGCAGTTCTTC
cdr3_aa: CASSPWTSGDPYNEQFF

clone_size: .
v_call: TRBV7-9
cdr3_length: 13
d_call: .
j_call: TRBJ2-3
cdr3_nt: TGTGCCAGCAGGACCCGACGCACAGATACGCAGTATTTT
cdr3_aa: CASRTRRTDTQYF

clone_size: .
v_call: TRBV12-3/TRBV12-4
cdr3_length: 15
d_call: TRBD2
j_call: TRBJ2-5
cdr3_nt: TGTGCCAGCAGTTTAGATCTAGCGGGGAAAGAGACCCAGTACTTC
cdr3_aa: CASSLDLAGKETQYF

clone_size: .
v_call: TRBV5-1
cdr3_length: 13
d_call: .
j_call: TRBJ2-7
cdr3_nt: TGCGCCAGCAGCTACACAGAGCACTACGAGCAGTACTTC
cdr3_aa: CASSYTEHYEQYF

clone_size: few
v_call: TRBV12-3/TRBV12-4
cdr3_length: 12
d_call: .
j_call: TRBJ2-3
cdr3_nt: TGTGCCAGCATAAATTCGGGGTATACGCAGTATTTT
cdr3_aa: CASINSGYTQYF

clone_size: .
v_call: TRBV18
cdr3_length: 15
d_call: .
j_call: TRBJ2-5
cdr3_nt: TGTGCCAGCTCACCAACCACCCAGGGAAAAGAGACCCAGTACTTC
cdr3_aa: CASSPTTQGKETQYF

clone_size: few
v_call: TRBV4-2
cdr3_length: 16
d_call: TRBD1
j_call: TRBJ1-1
cdr3_nt: TGTGCCAGCAGCCAGGCAGACAGGGGCCTTAACACTGAAGCTTTCTTT
cdr3_aa: CASSQADRGLNTEAFF